Listed here are 19 T cell receptor beta chains from one sample, sequenced in a study of T cell responses to AZD1222 COVID-19 vaccine. Measured with immunoSEQ multiplex PCR; TCRdb has only the in-frame clones, and not every one. The sample holds approximately 90,000 clones, almost 90% seen once. Sample: peripheral blood, taken on day 0 of AZD1222 vaccination. The receptor set was obtained from an adult in good health.

The chain uses TRBV7-3 and TRBJ2-7; tentative D call: TRBD1 (6 bases). Germline V gene sequence: CDR1 SGHTA, CDR2 FQGTGA. Between the trimmed V and J ends, which lost 4 bases and 6 bases, there was a span of 10 bases. The CDR3 spans 12 residues. CDR3 residues: CASSYLQGEQYF. In DNA, the CDR3 is TGTGCCAGCAGCTATTTACAGGGCGAGCAGTACTTC.

The chain carries TRBV9 and TRBJ1-6; maybe TRBD1 (5 bases). V was shortened by 3 bases and J by 2 bases, with 12 bases between the two germline ends. Germline-derived CDR1 and CDR2 are SGDLS and YYNGEE. This CDR3 comprises 16 residues. CDR3 nucleotides: TGTGCCAGCAGCGAAAGCGGGGGACCCTATAATTCACCCCTCCACTTT. Amino acid sequence: CASSESGGPYNSPLHF.

The rearrangement links TRBV7-3 to TRBJ2-1, with 8 nucleotides matching TRBD1. V lost 4 bases to trimming and J lost 0 bases; unmatched junction nucleotides: 5. Germline V gives CDR1 SGHTA, CDR2 FQGTGA. This CDR3 is 16 amino acids long. The chain's CDR3 is CASSSGQGYSYNEQFF. The CDR3 DNA follows: TGTGCCAGCAGCTCCGGACAGGGATACTCCTACAATGAGCAGTTCTTC.

The chain is built from TRBV5-4 and TRBJ1-3; 7 bases fit TRBD1. The CDR3 loop spans 16 amino acids. The trim removed 1 base at V and 4 bases at J, leaving 8 bases unmatched. Germline assignment: CDR1 SGHNT and CDR2 YYREEE (reference sequence). CDR3 sequence: CASSLLGRTGGNTIYF. The DNA for the CDR3 is TGTGCCAGCAGCTTGTTAGGGCGGACAGGAGGAAACACCATATATTTT.

The V and J genes are TRBV12-5 and TRBJ1-6, with D tentatively TRBD1 (5 bases). The CDR3 is 13 residues long. V was pared by 3 bases and J by 7 bases, with 7 bases between. Per germline, CDR1 LGHNT and CDR2 FRNRAP. The CDR3 region has the DNA TGTGCTAGTGGTTTTGACAGCAATTCACCCCTCCACTTT. Translating gives CASGFDSNSPLHF.

V gene TRBV3-1 (or the pseudogene TRBV3-2) combines with J gene TRBJ2-1; D is unresolved. V lost 4 bases, J lost 10 bases, and 14 bases lay in between. Germline V CDR1 and CDR2: LGHDT, YNNKEL (reference sequence). The CDR3 covers 13 residues. The DNA of the CDR3 is TGTGCCAGCAGCCGCCCTGTGGGCCAGGAGCAGTTCTTC. Its translation: CASSRPVGQEQFF.

The rearrangement links TRBV5-8 to TRBJ1-6; D is possibly TRBD1 (6 bases). Germline CDR1 and CDR2: SGHTS and YDEGEE. V dropped 0 bases and J dropped 7 bases, with 14 bases sitting between them. This CDR3 spans 16 amino acids. The CDR3 DNA reads as TGTGCCAGCAGCTTGGTAGTCGGACAGAGCAATTCACCCCTCCACTTT. It is translated as CASSLVVGQSNSPLHF. Looking up the rest from reference TRBV5-8 and TRBJ1-6 gives the full variable domain: EAGVTQSPTHLIKTRGQQATLRCSPISGHTSVYWYQQALGLGLQFLLWYDEGEERNRGNFPPRFSGRQFPNYSSELNVNALELEDSALYLCASSLVVGQSNSPLHFGNGTRLTVT.

This chain links TRBV5-1 with TRBJ2-1; D possibly corresponds to TRBD1 (6 bases). CDR1 SGHRS and CDR2 YFSETQ come from the germline V gene. Trimming pared 3 bases from V and 7 bases from J, leaving 8 bases between. The CDR3 has 12 amino acids. CDR3 in amino acids: CASSSQGNEQFF. In DNA form, the CDR3 reads TGCGCCAGCAGCTCACAGGGTAATGAGCAGTTCTTC. The variable domain in full, with the rest retrieved from reference TRBV5-1 and TRBJ2-1, is KAGVTQTPRYLIKTRGQQVTLSCSPISGHRSVSWYQQTPGQGLQFLFEYFSETQRNKGNFPGRFSGRQFSNSRSEMNVSTLELGDSALYLCASSSQGNEQFFGPGTRLTVL.

This clone occurred once. The chain is built from TRBV5-1 and TRBJ2-7; the D gene could be TRBD1 or TRBD2 (5 bases each). Deletions cut 3 bases from V and 2 bases from J, with 15 bases between. Germline lookup yields CDR1 SGHRS and CDR2 YFSETQ. The CDR3 runs to 15 residues. CDR3 sequence reads: CASSWGTGGTYEQYF. CDR3 sequence (DNA): TGCGCCAGCAGCTGGGGGACCGGCGGAACCTACGAGCAGTACTTC. The full variable domain, with the rest looked up from reference TRBV5-1 and TRBJ2-7, is KAGVTQTPRYLIKTRGQQVTLSCSPISGHRSVSWYQQTPGQGLQFLFEYFSETQRNKGNFPGRFSGRQFSNSRSEMNVSTLELGDSALYLCASSWGTGGTYEQYFGPGTRLTVT.

V gene TRBV29-1 combines with J gene TRBJ1-1, with unresolved D. Germline V gene data show CDR1 as SQVTM and CDR2 as ANQGSEA. This CDR3 contains 12 residues. CDR3 in amino acids: CAWAEGGTEAFF. In DNA, the CDR3 is TGCGCATGGGCGGAGGGAGGGACTGAAGCTTTCTTT.

This CDR3 is CASNNRGRTGELFF. Written as DNA, the CDR3 is TGTGCCAGCAACAACAGGGGTCGAACCGGGGAGCTGTTTTTT. This chain joins TRBV2 and TRBJ2-2, with 7 bases identical to TRBD1. Germline trimming cut 7 bases from V and 5 bases from J; bases unmatched to any gene: 7. The CDR3 has 14 amino acids. Germline lookup yields CDR1 SNHLY and CDR2 FYNNEI.

The chain links TRBV18 to TRBJ2-2; D possibly corresponds to TRBD1 (6 bases). Germline V lookup: CDR1 KGHSH, CDR2 LQKENI. The CDR3 has 16 residues. With 3 bases removed from V and 9 bases from J, the gap between germline ends came to 20 bases. CDR3 sequence: CASSPTPTGIARELFF. CDR3 nucleotides: TGTGCCAGCTCACCGACGCCAACAGGGATTGCAAGGGAGCTGTTTTTT.

This clone was recorded many times. The V call is TRBV5-5, the J call TRBJ1-1; unclear D gene. Germline CDR1 is SGHKS and CDR2 is YYEKEE (reference sequence). This CDR3 region has 13 residues. V shed 2 bases and J shed 7 bases, with 12 bases lying between them. CDR3 bases: TGTGCCAGCAGCTTCCTGCCGACGGGTGAAGCTTTCTTT. It specifies CASSFLPTGEAFF.

The V call is TRBV7-6, the J call TRBJ2-5; no clear D. The V gene lost 3 bases and the J gene lost 3 bases, with 5 bases spanning the gap. Germline loops: CDR1 SGHVS, CDR2 FNYEAQ. This CDR3 is built from 12 residues. CDR3 sequence: CASSLWEETQYF. CDR3 DNA: TGTGCCAGCAGCTTGTGGGAAGAGACCCAGTACTTC.

The J gene is TRBJ1-6, the V gene TRBV6-6; D gene ambiguous. The length of the CDR3 is 12 residues. V gave up 2 bases and J gave up 10 bases, with 6 bases separating them. The V gene's germline CDR1 is MNHNY and CDR2 SVGAGI (reference sequence). Written as DNA, the CDR3 is TGTGCCAGCAGTTACCCGGAGTCACCCCTCCACTTT. Its protein product is CASSYPESPLHF.

The V and J genes are TRBV9 and TRBJ1-3; tentative D call: TRBD1 (5 bases). Germline CDR1 and CDR2: SGDLS and YYNGEE. With 4 bases removed from V and 0 bases from J, the gap between germline ends came to 14 bases. The CDR3 is 16 amino acids. In DNA form, the CDR3 reads TGTGCCAGCAGCTCCCCAGGGCCCAGCTCTGGAAACACCATATATTTT. Its translation is CASSSPGPSSGNTIYF.

The chain combines TRBV21-1 with TRBJ2-4; whether TRBD2, the table's D call, matches the DNA was not checked. TRBV21-1 is a recognized pseudogene. This CDR3 spans 15 amino acids. CDR3 DNA: TGTGCCAGCAGCAAGGGGCGGGGGGCCAAAAACATTCAGTACTTC. Protein sequence: CASSKGRGAKNIQYF.

In this sample, this clone turned up a few times. This chain connects TRBV5-1 to TRBJ1-1; 7 nucleotides match TRBD1. In germline, CDR1 is SGHRS, CDR2 YFSETQ. The V and J ends lost 4 bases and 2 bases, in that order; junction bases with no gene match: 14. This CDR3 spans 17 amino acids. This chain's CDR3 is CASSRAPGTDRNTEAFF. The CDR3 DNA follows: TGCGCCAGCAGCCGGGCCCCTGGGACAGACCGTAACACTGAAGCTTTCTTT.

The rearrangement links TRBV6-5 to TRBJ2-7; TRBD1 aligns across 7 bases. CDR1 is MNHEY, CDR2 SVGAGI, per germline. With 5 bases clipped from V and 2 bases from J, the junction kept 6 bases outside the gene matches. CDR3 length equals 14 residues. Here the CDR3 reads CASSRGTETYEQYF. The CDR3 region has the DNA TGTGCCAGCAGTAGAGGGACAGAAACCTACGAGCAGTACTTC.